This T cell receptor beta chain was recovered during a study of beta chain features in type 1 diabetes (dated by TCRdb to the late 2010s). Some background on the complete study: Patients and healthy donors did not differ in mean age, gender distribution, total cell number or subset yield. A total of roughly 100 million sorted cells were examined across all samples, and the number of cells per subset was strongly correlated with RNA yield. In the study, TCRB repertoires of sorted circulating CD4+ T cell subsets from recently diagnosed type 1 diabetes patients were compared with those of matched healthy donors. Regulatory and stem cell-like memory subsets were isolated from only 8 patients and roughly eight healthy donors, whereas naive and central memory subsets came from all 30 or so donors. General findings and caveats noted by the study authors: At VDJ recombination sites, patients with type 1 diabetes made fewer insertions and deleted more nucleotides, a pattern implying thymic rearrangement abnormalities. Naive, central memory and regulatory TCRB repertoires appeared more similar among patients than among healthy donors. HLA sub-analyses involved small numbers of individuals, so any influence of HLA type on TCRB rearrangement remained unresolved. Because cDNA rather than genomic DNA was sequenced, highly expressing activated cells could have been over-represented, although no difference in activation and CD3 levels was found between groups. PCR may preferentially amplify shorter templates, but because patient and control samples were amplified and corrected together, any resulting skew would affect both groups equally. In all four CD4+ subsets, TCRB CDR3 length was moderately but significantly shorter in type 1 diabetes patients.

This clone was seen a handful of times. Its antigen is still unknown. No base qualities exist here, and no much larger clone lies one base off it. The entire isolated RNA was reverse transcribed using the High Capacity cDNA Reverse Transcription Kit, and thus expressed TCRB transcripts were sequenced. Deep immunoSEQ sequencing was performed on naive, central memory and regulatory T cell samples, with an average of roughly 3.3 million total reads per sample. After sorted cells were lysed in RLT buffer, RNA was extracted with DNase-treated RNeasy Micro or Mini kits, with the choice depending on cell number. Each cell subset was processed separately to prevent cross-contamination, with patient and healthy donor samples processed together. TCRB sequences were amplified from cDNA with the immunoSEQ multiplex PCR, producing 87-bp fragments spanning the CDR3 region. Sequencing of the amplicons was done on the Illumina HiSeq platform. The original methods were these. PCR bias was corrected computationally using synthetic template baselines, and reads within Hamming distance 2 were collapsed, with unmergeable singletons discarded. By aligning reads against IMGT, V, D and J genes, CDR3 length, and insertions or deletions at six rearrangement sites were assigned. Within each subset, clonotype counts were normalized to the number of sorted cells before true diversity and Gini coefficients were calculated with the tcR R package. Repertoire sharing was quantified using the overlap coefficient calculated on TCRB nucleotide sequences. The table comes from immuneACCESS by way of TCRdb, which keeps in-frame sequences with V and J called. Part of the clones is missing from these tables; in studies checked, under half for an unresolved V gene and the rest for unknown reasons. The V and J calls and the clone size are those of that table, but D and trimming were determined from the DNA. The sample table contains 150,000 to 180,000 clones; only one count was recorded for over 7.5% of them. The top ten clones comprise approximately 0.69% of the sample.

The CDR3 starts with the cysteine, ends with the phenylalanine, and has 15 residues. The kept DNA is CDR3 alone, 45 bases in frame from the first base. In the germline V gene, CDR1 corresponds to SNHLY and CDR2 to FYNNEI. Unmatched junction bases come to 4, with V trimmed by 6 bases and J by 0 bases. Each donor gave one peripheral blood draw, approximately 110 mL on average, collected into heparinised tubes. A BD FACSAria II and a panel including CD45RO, CCR7, CD25, CD127, CD95 and CD27 were used to sort naive, central memory, regulatory and stem cell-like memory CD4+ T cells. All sorted populations exceeded 95% purity. PBMCs were isolated immediately by Lymphoprep density gradient centrifugation and stained directly without culture. So that batch effects would be minimized, each experiment stained and sorted samples in pairs, pairing one healthy donor with one patient.

Recombination connected TRBV2 to TRBJ2-1; 8 middle bases align to TRBD2. The origin of this receptor is a man aged 18 to 30 in good health. Specimen: central memory CD4+ T cells from blood. The CDR3: CASSALAGSYNEQFF. The DNA is as follows: TGTGCCAGCAGCGCCCTAGCGGGCTCCTACAATGAGCAGTTCTTC.